This T cell receptor beta chain was captured by sequencing in a study of T cells in Graves' hyperthyroidism and ophthalmopathy. The ends lost 8 bases at V and 2 bases at J; junction bases unmatched: 10. CDR1 is MNHNS and CDR2 is SASEGT in the germline V gene. The CDR3 consists of 15 residues. RNA transcripts served as the template for amplifying TCR beta CDR3 regions. When the TCR CDR3 underwent first-round RT-PCR, the HTBI primer set was used. TCRdb reprocessed the multiplex PCR reads via MiXCR and lists one record per CDR3 protein. This table holds about 700,000 distinct CDR3 sequences, approximately 42% found once. This clonotype was observed once.

The receptor's source is an adult man with Graves' disease, either hyperthyroidism or ophthalmopathy (not recorded which). Material: peripheral blood or thyroid tissue (not recorded which). The chain uses TRBV6-1 and TRBJ2-7; 9 bases align to TRBD1. Written as DNA, the CDR3 is TGTGCCAGCTCACCCGGACAGGGGCCACCCTACGAGCAGTACTTC. Translating it yields CASSPGQGPPYEQYF.